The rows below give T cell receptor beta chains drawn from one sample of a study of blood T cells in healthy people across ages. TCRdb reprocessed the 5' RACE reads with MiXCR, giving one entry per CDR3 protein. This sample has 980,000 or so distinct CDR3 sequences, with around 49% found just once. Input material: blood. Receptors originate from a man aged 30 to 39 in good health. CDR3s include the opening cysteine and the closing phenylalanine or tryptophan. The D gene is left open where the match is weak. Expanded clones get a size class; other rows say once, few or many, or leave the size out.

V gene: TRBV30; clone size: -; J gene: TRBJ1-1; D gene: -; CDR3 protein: CAWSLEGRGTEAFF; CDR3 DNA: TGTGCCTGGAGTCTCGAGGGAAGAGGCACTGAAGCTTTCTTT
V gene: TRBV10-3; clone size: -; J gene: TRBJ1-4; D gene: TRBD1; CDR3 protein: CAISNRGEKLFF; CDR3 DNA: TGTGCCATCAGTAACAGGGGGGAAAAACTGTTTTTT
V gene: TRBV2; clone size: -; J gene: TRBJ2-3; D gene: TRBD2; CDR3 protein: CARPTSGRIADTQYF; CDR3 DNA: TGTGCCAGGCCTACTAGCGGGAGGATCGCAGATACGCAGTATTTT
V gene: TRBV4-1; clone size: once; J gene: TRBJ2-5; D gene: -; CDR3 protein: CASSQDPYTEQYF; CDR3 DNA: TGCGCCAGCAGCCAAGACCCCTATACGGAGCAGTACTTC
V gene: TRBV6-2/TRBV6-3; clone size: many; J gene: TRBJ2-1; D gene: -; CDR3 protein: CASSLQNNEQFF; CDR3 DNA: TGTGCCAGCAGCTTACAGAACAATGAGCAGTTCTTC
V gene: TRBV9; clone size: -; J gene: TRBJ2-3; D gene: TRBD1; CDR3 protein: CASSAWDRSTDTQYF; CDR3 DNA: TGTGCCAGCAGCGCCTGGGACAGGAGCACAGATACGCAGTATTTT
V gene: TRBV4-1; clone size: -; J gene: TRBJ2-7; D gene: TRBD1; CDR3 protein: CASSHQGQGAHNEQYF; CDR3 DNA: TGCGCCAGCAGCCATCAAGGACAGGGGGCCCACAATGAGCAGTACTTC
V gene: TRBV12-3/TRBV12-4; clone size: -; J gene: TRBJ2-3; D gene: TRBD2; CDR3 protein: CASSLSLAGGHADTEYF; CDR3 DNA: TGTGCCAGCAGTTTAAGTCTAGCGGGAGGGCATGCAGATACGGAGTATTTT
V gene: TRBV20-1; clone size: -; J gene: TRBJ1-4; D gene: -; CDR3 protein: CSASSQGYEKLFF; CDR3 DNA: TGCAGTGCTAGTTCCCAGGGCTACGAAAAACTGTTTTTT
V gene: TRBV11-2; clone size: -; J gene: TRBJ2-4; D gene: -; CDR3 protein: CASSSLTEGEQYF; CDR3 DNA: TGTGCTAGCAGCTCATTAACAGAGGGGGAGCAGTACTTC
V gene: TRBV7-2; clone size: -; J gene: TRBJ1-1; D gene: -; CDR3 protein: CASSSGPDTEAFF; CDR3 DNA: TGTGCCAGCAGCTCAGGGCCCGACACTGAAGCTTTCTTT
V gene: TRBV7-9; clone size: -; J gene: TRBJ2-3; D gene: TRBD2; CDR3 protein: CASSSWGGSKDTQYF; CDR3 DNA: TGTGCCAGCAGCTCCTGGGGGGGTTCGAAGGATACGCAGTATTTT
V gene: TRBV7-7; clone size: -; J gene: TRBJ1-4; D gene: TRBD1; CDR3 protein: CASSLGATGGPNEKLFF; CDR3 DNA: TGTGCTAGCAGCTTAGGGGCTACAGGGGGACCTAATGAAAAACTGTTTTTT
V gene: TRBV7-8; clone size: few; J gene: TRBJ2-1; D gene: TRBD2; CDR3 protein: CASSLGLAGIVHEQFF; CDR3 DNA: TGTGCCAGCAGCTTAGGGCTAGCGGGCATTGTGCATGAGCAGTTCTTC
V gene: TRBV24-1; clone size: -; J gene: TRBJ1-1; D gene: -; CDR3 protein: CATSDGFGGTEAFF; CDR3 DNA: TGTGCCACCAGTGATGGTTTTGGGGGCACTGAAGCTTTCTTT
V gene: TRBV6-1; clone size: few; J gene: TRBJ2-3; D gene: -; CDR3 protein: CASSERDRRDTQYF; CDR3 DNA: TGTGCCAGCAGTGAACGAGACAGGAGAGATACGCAGTATTTT
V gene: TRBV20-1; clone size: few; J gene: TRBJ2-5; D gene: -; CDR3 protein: CSARVLKVGGETQYF; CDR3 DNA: TGCAGTGCTAGAGTATTGAAGGTGGGAGGAGAGACCCAGTACTTC
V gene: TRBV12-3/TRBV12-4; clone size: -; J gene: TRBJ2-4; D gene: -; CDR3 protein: CASNMEWENIQYF; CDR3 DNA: TGTGCCAGCAACATGGAGTGGGAGAACATTCAGTACTTC
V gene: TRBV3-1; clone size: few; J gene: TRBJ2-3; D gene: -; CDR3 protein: CASRDRSTDTQYF; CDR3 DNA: TGTGCCAGCCGGGACCGAAGCACAGATACGCAGTATTTT
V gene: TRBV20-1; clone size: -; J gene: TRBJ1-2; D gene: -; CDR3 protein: CSARRTNYGYTF; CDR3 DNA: TGCAGTGCTAGGAGAACTAACTATGGCTACACCTTC
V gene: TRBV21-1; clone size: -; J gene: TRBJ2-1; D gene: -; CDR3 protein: CVSSKVLAHNEQFF; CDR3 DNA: TGTGTCAGCAGCAAAGTACTAGCCCACAATGAGCAGTTCTTC
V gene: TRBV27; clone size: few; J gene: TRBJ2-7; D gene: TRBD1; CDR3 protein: CASAGGSSYEQYF; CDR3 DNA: TGTGCCAGCGCAGGGGGAAGCTCCTACGAGCAGTACTTC
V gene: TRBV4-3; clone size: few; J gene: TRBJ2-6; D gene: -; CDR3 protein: CASSWTSNVLTF; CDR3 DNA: TGCGCCAGCAGCTGGACCTCCAACGTCCTGACTTTC
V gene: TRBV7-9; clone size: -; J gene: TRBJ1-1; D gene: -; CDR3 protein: CASSQDVLFEAFF; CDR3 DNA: TGTGCCAGCAGCCAAGACGTGCTCTTTGAAGCTTTCTTT
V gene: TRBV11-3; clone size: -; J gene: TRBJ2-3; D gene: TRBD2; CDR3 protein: CASSFSGGDTPTQYF; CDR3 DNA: TGTGCCAGCAGCTTTAGCGGGGGGGATACCCCAACGCAGTATTTT
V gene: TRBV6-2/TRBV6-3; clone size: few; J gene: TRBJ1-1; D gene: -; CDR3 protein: CASSWREQEAFF; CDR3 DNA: TGTGCCAGCAGTTGGAGGGAACAAGAAGCTTTCTTT
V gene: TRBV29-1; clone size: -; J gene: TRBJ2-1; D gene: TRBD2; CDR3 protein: CSVVGGGVVNEQFF; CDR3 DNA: TGCAGCGTAGTGGGGGGGGGTGTTGTAAATGAGCAGTTCTTC
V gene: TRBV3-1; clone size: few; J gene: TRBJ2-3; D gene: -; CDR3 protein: CASSQVVLQGTQYF; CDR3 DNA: TGTGCCAGCAGCCAAGTGGTCCTCCAAGGTACGCAGTATTTT
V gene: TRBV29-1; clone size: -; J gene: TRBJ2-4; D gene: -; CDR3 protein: CSVELAKNIQYF; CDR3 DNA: TGCAGCGTTGAGTTAGCCAAAAACATTCAGTACTTC
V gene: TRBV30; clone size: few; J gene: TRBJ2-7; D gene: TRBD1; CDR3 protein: CAWSSGQGVEQYF; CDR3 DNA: TGTGCCTGGAGCTCGGGACAGGGGGTCGAGCAGTACTTC
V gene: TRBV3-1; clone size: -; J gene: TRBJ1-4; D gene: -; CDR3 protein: CASSQDPRAEEKLFF; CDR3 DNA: TGTGCCAGCAGCCAAGATCCTCGAGCGGAGGAAAAACTGTTTTTT
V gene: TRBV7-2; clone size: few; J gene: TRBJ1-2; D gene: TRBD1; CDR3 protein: CASSPRQGGGYGYTF; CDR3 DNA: TGTGCCAGCAGCCCCCGACAGGGAGGTGGCTATGGCTACACCTTC
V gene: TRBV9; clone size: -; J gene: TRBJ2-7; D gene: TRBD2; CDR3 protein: CASSGTSGGRYEQYF; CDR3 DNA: TGTGCCAGCAGCGGGACTAGCGGGGGGCGCTACGAGCAGTACTTC
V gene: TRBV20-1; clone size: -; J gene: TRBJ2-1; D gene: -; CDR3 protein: CSAEGLRVYNEQFF; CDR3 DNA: TGCAGTGCTGAGGGGCTCCGGGTCTACAATGAGCAGTTCTTC
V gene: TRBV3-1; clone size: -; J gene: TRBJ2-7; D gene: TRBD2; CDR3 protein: CASSQASGGDNEQYF; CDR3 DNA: TGTGCCAGCAGCCAAGCTAGCGGGGGGGACAATGAGCAGTACTTC
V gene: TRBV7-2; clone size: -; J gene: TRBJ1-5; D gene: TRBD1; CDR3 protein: CASSTGQPNQPRHF; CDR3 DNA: TGTGCCAGCAGCACGGGACAGCCCAATCAGCCCCGGCATTTT
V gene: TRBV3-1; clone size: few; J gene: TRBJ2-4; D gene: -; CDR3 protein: CASSQDRGRWAKNIQYF; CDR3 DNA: TGTGCCAGCAGCCAAGATCGGGGGCGGTGGGCCAAAAACATTCAGTACTTC
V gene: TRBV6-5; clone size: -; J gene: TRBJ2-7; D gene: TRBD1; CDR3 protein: CASSYGQGRGYEQYF; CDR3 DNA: TGTGCCAGCAGTTATGGACAGGGTAGAGGTTACGAGCAGTACTTC
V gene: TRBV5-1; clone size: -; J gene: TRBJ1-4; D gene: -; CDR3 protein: CASSFSYESNEKLFF; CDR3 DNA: TGCGCCAGCAGCTTCTCCTACGAATCCAATGAAAAACTGTTTTTT
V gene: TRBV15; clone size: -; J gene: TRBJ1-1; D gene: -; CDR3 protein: CATSNHKNTEAFF; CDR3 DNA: TGTGCCACCAGCAATCACAAGAACACTGAAGCTTTCTTT
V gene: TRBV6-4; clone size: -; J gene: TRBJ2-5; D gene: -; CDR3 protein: CASSRKPGETQYF; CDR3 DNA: TGTGCCAGCAGCCGGAAGCCGGGAGAGACCCAGTACTTC
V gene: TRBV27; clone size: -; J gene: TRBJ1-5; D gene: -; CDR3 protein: CASSLESYRPQHF; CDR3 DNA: TGTGCCAGCAGTTTAGAGAGCTATCGGCCCCAGCATTTT
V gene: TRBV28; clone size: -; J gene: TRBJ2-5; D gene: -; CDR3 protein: CASSLPGYVNEQYF; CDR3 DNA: TGTGCCAGCAGTTTGCCGGGATACGTGAATGAGCAGTACTTC
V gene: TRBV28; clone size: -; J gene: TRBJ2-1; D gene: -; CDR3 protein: CASRGGSPFF; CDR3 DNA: TGTGCCAGCAGAGGGGGGTCTCCGTTCTTC
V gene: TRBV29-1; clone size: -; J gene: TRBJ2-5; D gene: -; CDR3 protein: CSVEGGREGLWETQYF; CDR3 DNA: TGCAGCGTTGAAGGGGGGAGAGAGGGATTATGGGAGACCCAGTACTTC
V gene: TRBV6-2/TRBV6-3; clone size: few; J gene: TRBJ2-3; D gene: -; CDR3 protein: CASKGGPVTDTQYF; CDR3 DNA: TGTGCCAGCAAGGGGGGTCCAGTAACAGATACGCAGTATTTT
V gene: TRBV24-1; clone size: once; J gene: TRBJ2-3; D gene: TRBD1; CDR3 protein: CATQTGGRNTDTQYF; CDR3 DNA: TGTGCCACCCAGACAGGGGGAAGGAACACAGATACGCAGTATTTT
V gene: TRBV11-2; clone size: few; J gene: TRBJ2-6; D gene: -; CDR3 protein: CASRRPAGAGANVLTF; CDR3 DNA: TGTGCCAGCAGACGACCCGCAGGGGCTGGGGCCAACGTCCTGACTTTC
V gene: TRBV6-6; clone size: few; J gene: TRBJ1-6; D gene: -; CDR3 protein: CASIISSTYNSPLHF; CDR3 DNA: TGTGCCAGCATTATAAGCAGCACCTATAATTCACCCCTCCACTTT
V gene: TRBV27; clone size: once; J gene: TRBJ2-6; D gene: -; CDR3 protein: CAVGSLASGANVLTF; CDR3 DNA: TGTGCCGTTGGATCTCTAGCCTCTGGGGCCAACGTCCTGACTTTC
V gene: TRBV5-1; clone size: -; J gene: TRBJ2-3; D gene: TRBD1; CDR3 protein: CASSLTGGSPDTQYF; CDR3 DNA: TGCGCCAGCAGCCTAACAGGGGGCTCCCCAGATACGCAGTATTTT
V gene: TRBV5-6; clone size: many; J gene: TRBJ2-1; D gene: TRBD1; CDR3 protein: CASSWGQGVSYNEQFF; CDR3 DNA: TGTGCCAGCAGCTGGGGGCAGGGGGTCTCCTACAATGAGCAGTTCTTC
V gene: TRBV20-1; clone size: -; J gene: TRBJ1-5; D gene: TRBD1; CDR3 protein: CSARESGGLNQPQHF; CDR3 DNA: TGCAGTGCTAGAGAATCAGGGGGGCTAAATCAGCCCCAGCATTTT
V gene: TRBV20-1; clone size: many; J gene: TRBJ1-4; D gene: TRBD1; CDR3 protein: CSAGDSGGSVRGKLFF; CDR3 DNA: TGCAGTGCTGGGGACAGCGGAGGCTCGGTGAGGGGAAAACTGTTTTTT